This T cell receptor beta chain was found in a study of blood T cell repertoires in COVID-19. The CDR3 runs to 19 residues. The ends lost 2 bases at V and 1 base at J; junction bases unmatched: 8. Germline V gene sequence: CDR1 SNHLY, CDR2 FYNNEI. Adults between about 18 and 95 years of age took part from 20 to 25 US areas. Which cohort a participant joined came from the clinical history participants gave. Two negative PCRs, clearance, or symptom resolution were required of recovered Cohort 3 donors. A few counts support this clone. Original handling: Estimation of nucleated cell counts relied on the amplification of reference gene primers. The table came from immunoSEQ multiplex PCR; TCRdb's copy has only in-frame clones and leaves some out. That table is the source of V, J and clone size, and D and trimming were worked out from the DNA. Altogether fewer than 150,000 clones are present, roughly four fifths being singletons, with the ten largest covering 15% to 20%.

The TCR was taken from a man aged 25-45 years who had recovered from COVID-19. V is TRBV2 and J is TRBJ2-2; TRBD2 agrees at 12 bases. Sequenced input: PBMCs or T cells enriched from blood (not recorded which). In DNA form, the CDR3 reads TGTGCCAGCAGTGAAAAGCTAGCGGGAGGGTCCATGAACACCGGGGAGCTGTTTTTT. It specifies CASSEKLAGGSMNTGELFF.